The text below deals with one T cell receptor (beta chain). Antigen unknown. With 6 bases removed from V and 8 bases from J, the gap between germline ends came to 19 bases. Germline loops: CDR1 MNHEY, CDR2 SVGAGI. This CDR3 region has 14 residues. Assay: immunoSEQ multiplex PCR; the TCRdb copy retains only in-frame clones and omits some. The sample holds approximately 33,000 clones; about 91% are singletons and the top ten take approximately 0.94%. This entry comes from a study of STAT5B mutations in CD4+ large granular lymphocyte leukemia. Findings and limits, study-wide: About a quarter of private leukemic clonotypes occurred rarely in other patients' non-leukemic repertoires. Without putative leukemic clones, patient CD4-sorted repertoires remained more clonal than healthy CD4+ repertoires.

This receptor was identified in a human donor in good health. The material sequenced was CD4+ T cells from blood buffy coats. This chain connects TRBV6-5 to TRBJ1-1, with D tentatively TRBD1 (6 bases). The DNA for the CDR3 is TGTGCCAGCAGATCTCAGGGGAGGAGATTCGAAGCTTTCTTT. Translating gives CASRSQGRRFEAFF.